One sample yielded the 8 T cell receptor beta chains listed below, sequenced in a study of cytomegalovirus exposure and HLA in healthy donors (dated by TCRdb to the late 2010s). The library was obtained by the immunoSEQ multiplex PCR assay. The multiplex PCR relied on a mix of 60 forward primers for TCR Vbeta segments and 13 reverse primers for TCR Jbeta segments. Drawn from immuneACCESS, this table holds only the in-frame rearrangements with V and J called that TCRdb kept. Clones are partly lost; checked studies trace under half to an unresolved V gene and leave the rest unexplained. Within this sample are 73,000 or so clones, with around 77% of them counted one time only. The top ten hold around 6.3% of the sample. The sample was PBMCs. These receptors all stem from a man between 45 and 60 years old in good health and CMV-seronegative.

This clone was seen a few times. The chain links TRBV5-1 to TRBJ2-7; 8 bases match TRBD2. The ends lost 0 bases at V and 0 bases at J; junction bases unmatched: 2. Germline CDR1 and CDR2: SGHRS and YFSETQ. The CDR3 runs to 15 residues. CDR3 DNA: TGCGCCAGCAGCTTGGAACTAGCGGCCTCCTACGAGCAGTACTTC. Translating gives CASSLELAASYEQYF.

The chain links TRBV4-1 to TRBJ1-5, with D perhaps TRBD1 (5 bases). The germline gives CDR1 MGHRA, CDR2 YSYEKL. The CDR3 has 17 amino acids. V lost 4 bases to trimming and J lost 3 bases, with 19 bases between them. CDR3 in amino acids: CASSPIQVGGDNQPQHF. CDR3 DNA sequence: TGCGCCAGCAGCCCCATACAGGTCGGGGGGGACAATCAGCCCCAGCATTTT.

The chain joins TRBV7-6 to TRBJ2-7; 10 positions match TRBD2. CDR3 length equals 15 residues. V lost 5 bases and J lost 9; bases outside the gene matches: 13. From germline, CDR1 is SGHVS and CDR2 FNYEAQ. This CDR3 reads CASSPGTSAIQGQYF. As DNA, the CDR3 is TGTGCCAGCAGCCCCGGGACTAGCGCGATTCAGGGGCAGTACTTC.

The chain joins TRBV11-2 to TRBJ2-7, with 10 bases fitting TRBD1. The CDR3 contains 14 residues. Per germline, CDR1 SGHAT and CDR2 FQNNGV. V lost 3 bases and J lost 2; bases outside the gene matches: 1. This chain's CDR3 is CASSLGTGAYEQYF. In DNA form, the CDR3 reads TGTGCCAGCAGCTTGGGGACAGGGGCCTACGAGCAGTACTTC.

The genes are TRBV19 and TRBJ2-7, with 9 bases matching TRBD1. CDR3 length equals 14 residues. The junction had 9 bases not matched to a gene; V was cut back by 11 bases and J by 1 base. CDR1 LNHDA and CDR2 SQIVND come from the germline V gene (reference sequence). The CDR3 loop reads CASSRDRVSYEQYF. CDR3 DNA: TGTGCCTCAAGCCGGGACAGGGTATCCTACGAGCAGTACTTC.

V gene TRBV10-3 combines with J gene TRBJ2-7; 10 positions match TRBD2. Germline CDR1 ENHRY, CDR2 SYGVKD. The CDR3 is made up of 16 amino acids. Trimming removed 0 bases from V and 2 bases from J; junction bases left unmatched: 4. CDR3 nucleotide sequence: TGTGCCATCAGTGAGTCGAAAGGACTAGCGGCCTACGAGCAGTACTTC. Translating it yields CAISESKGLAAYEQYF.

The rearrangement joins TRBV10-2 to TRBJ2-5; D is uncertain. The germline CDR1 and CDR2 sequences are WSHSY and SAAADI. Trimming shortened V by 2 bases and J by 5 bases, and 3 bases separated the two germline ends. The CDR3 is 11 residues long. In nucleotides, the CDR3 is TGCGCCAGCAGTGAGCGGGAGACCCAGTACTTC. As protein: CASSERETQYF.

This clone is judged medium-sized. The chain couples TRBV30 to TRBJ2-2; 9 nucleotides agree with TRBD1. The V gene end was trimmed by 2 bases and the J gene end by 0 bases; junction bases not matched to a gene: 1. CDR3 size: 15 residues. In germline, CDR1 is GTSNPN, CDR2 SVGIG (reference sequence). CDR3 region: CAWSYRGPNTGELFF. The CDR3 DNA reads TGTGCCTGGAGTTACAGGGGGCCGAACACCGGGGAGCTGTTTTTT.